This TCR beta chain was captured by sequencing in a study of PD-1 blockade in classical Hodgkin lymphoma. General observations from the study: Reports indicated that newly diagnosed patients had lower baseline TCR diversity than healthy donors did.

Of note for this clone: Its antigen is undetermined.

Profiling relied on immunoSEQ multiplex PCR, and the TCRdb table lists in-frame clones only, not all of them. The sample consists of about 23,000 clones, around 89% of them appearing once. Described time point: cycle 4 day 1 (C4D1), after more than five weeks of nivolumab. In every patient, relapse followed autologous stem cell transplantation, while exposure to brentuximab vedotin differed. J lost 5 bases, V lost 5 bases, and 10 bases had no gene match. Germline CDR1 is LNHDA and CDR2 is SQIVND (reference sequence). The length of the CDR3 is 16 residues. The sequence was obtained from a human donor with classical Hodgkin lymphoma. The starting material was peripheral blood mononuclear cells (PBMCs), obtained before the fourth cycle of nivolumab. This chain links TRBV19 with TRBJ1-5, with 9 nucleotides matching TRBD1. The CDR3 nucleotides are TGTGCCAGTAGTCCAAAAGGACAGGGGAAACATCAGCCCCAGCATTTT. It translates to CASSPKGQGKHQPQHF.